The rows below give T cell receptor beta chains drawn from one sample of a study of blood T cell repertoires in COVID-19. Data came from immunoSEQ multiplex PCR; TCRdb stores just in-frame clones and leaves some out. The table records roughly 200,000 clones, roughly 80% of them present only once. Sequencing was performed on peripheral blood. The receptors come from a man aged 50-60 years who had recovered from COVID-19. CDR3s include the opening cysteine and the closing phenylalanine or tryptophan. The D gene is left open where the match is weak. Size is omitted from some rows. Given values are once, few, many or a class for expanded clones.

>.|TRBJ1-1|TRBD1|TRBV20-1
TGCAGTGCTAGTCGAACGGGACAGGGGACCACTGAAGCTTTCTTT
CSASRTGQGTTEAFF
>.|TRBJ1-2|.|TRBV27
TGTGCCAGCAGTTTTCTGCCCGGGGTGGGCTATGGCTACACCTTC
CASSFLPGVGYGYTF
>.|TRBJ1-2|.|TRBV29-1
TGCAGCGTTGACGGATTAGCAAATGGCTACACCTTC
CSVDGLANGYTF
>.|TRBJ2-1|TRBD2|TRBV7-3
TGTGCCAGCAGCTTAGGGGCGGGAGGGTACTACAATGAGCAGTTCTTC
CASSLGAGGYYNEQFF
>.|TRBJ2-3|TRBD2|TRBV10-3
TGTGCCATCAGTGAGTCGGGAGGGATAGATACGCAGTATTTT
CAISESGGIDTQYF
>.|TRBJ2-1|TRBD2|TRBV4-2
TGTGCCAGCAGCCAAGAATCACTAGCGAACCAAAATGAGCAGTTCTTC
CASSQESLANQNEQFF
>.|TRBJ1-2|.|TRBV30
TGTGCCTGGAGTGTAACGTCCAGGGGATATGGCTACACCTTC
CAWSVTSRGYGYTF
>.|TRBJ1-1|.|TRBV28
TGTGCCAGCAGTACAGTCGACACTGAAGCTTTCTTT
CASSTVDTEAFF
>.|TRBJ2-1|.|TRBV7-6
TGTGCCAGCAGCTTGCGACGGGGTCATAATGAGCAGTTCTTC
CASSLRRGHNEQFF
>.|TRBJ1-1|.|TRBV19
TGTGCCAGTAGTATAGCGAGACTGTCTGCGTCTAGTGCTTTCTTT
CASSIARLSASSAFF
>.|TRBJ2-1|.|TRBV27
TGTGCCAGCAGGCGTCTGTCTGCAACCTACAATGAGCAGTTCTTC
CASRRLSATYNEQFF
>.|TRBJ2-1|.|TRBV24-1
TGTGCCACCAGTGATTTGGGCAGGGCTGAGCAGTTCTTC
CATSDLGRAEQFF
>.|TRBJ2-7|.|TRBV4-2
TGTGCCAGCAGCCAAATAGTCGGGACACCCTACGAGCAGTACTTC
CASSQIVGTPYEQYF
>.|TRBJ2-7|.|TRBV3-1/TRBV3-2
TGTGCCAGCAGCCCCAGCCGACAGGTGAGCCAAACTCAGTACGAGCAGTACTTC
CASSPSRQVSQTQYEQYF
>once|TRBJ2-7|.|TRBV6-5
TGTGCCAGCATGGGAGGCCAAGACAGGGTCCAGCAGTACTTC
CASMGGQDRVQQYF
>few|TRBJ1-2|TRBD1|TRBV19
TGTGCCAGTACCGAGACAGGGTTAGAACGGCCTAACTATGGCTACACCTTC
CASTETGLERPNYGYTF
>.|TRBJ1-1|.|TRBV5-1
TGCGCCAGCAGCTTGGGCAGACAGCAAGGATTGTCGAACACTGAAGCTTTCTTT
CASSLGRQQGLSNTEAFF
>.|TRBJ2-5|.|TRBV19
TGTGCCAGTAGTTCTCACCAAGAGACCCAGTACTTC
CASSSHQETQYF
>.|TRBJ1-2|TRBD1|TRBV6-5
TGTGCCAGCAGCGGAGGGGGCAACTATGGCTACACCTTC
CASSGGGNYGYTF
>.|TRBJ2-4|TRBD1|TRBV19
TGTGCCAGTAGCGAGGACAGGATAATTCAGTACTTC
CASSEDRIIQYF
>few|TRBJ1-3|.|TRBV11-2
TGTGCCAGCAGCCATGAGGCGGTGAACACCATATATTTT
CASSHEAVNTIYF
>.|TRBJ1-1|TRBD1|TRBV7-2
TGTGCCAGCAGCCGGCCAGGGGGAAACACTGAAGCTTTCTTT
CASSRPGGNTEAFF
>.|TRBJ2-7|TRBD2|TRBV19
TGTGCCAGTCGTCCCGGGACAGGGACGAAGGGACTAGCGGCTACCTACGAGCAGTACTTC
CASRPGTGTKGLAATYEQYF
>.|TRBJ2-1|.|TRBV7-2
TGTGCCAGCAGCTTAGCCTCAGTGTCCCAGCGGATCTATGAGCAGTTCTTC
CASSLASVSQRIYEQFF
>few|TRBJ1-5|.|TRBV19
TGTGCCAGTAGTATTGGGGGGTATAGCAATCAGCCCCAGCATTTT
CASSIGGYSNQPQHF
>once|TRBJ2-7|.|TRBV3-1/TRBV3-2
TGTGCCAGCAGCCAAGATTTAACAGCCTACTACGAGCAGTACTTC
CASSQDLTAYYEQYF
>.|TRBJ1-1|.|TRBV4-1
TGCGCCAGCAGCCTTGGAAATGGGAGGAGCACTGAAGCTTTCTTT
CASSLGNGRSTEAFF
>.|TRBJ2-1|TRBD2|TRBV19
TGTGCCAGTAGTGCTTGGGAACTAGCGGGGGAGAGAAGCAATGAGCAGTTCTTC
CASSAWELAGERSNEQFF